This T cell receptor (beta chain) emerged from a study of cytomegalovirus exposure and HLA in healthy donors. About this clone itself: Its specificity is not known.

The V gene's germline CDR1 is MDHEN and CDR2 SYDVKM. The CDR3 length is 17 residues. The V gene lost 2 bases and the J gene lost 7 bases, with 24 bases spanning the gap. Study-wide results and limits: Rarity held for most TCR sequences, but there were some public TCRs that occurred in many donors. A classifier reportedly called cytomegalovirus status with high sensitivity and specificity. Specific recognition of CMV antigens was confirmed in vitro for a few chains (all CMV-associated).

Method: immunoSEQ multiplex PCR; TCRdb's copy keeps in-frame clones and lacks some. The sample carries around 220,000 clones, roughly 88% recorded once. J is TRBJ2-7 and V is TRBV28, with D possibly TRBD1 on 6 matching bases. The sequence was collected from a woman in her late teens or twenties in good health and CMV-seronegative. Sequencing input: PBMCs. CDR3 in amino acids: CASSLPPPEGVTGEQYF. In DNA, the CDR3 is TGTGCCAGCAGTTTACCGCCCCCTGAGGGGGTGACGGGGGAGCAGTACTTC.